The 26 T cell receptor beta chains in this list originate from one sample, sequenced in a study of cytomegalovirus exposure and HLA in healthy donors (dated by TCRdb to the late 2010s). The library was built by means of the immunoSEQ multiplex PCR assay. For the multiplex PCR, a mixture combining 60 forward primers for TCR Vbeta segments and 13 reverse primers for TCR Jbeta segments was used. Entries here come from immuneACCESS through TCRdb and include only in-frame sequences with V and J called. Some clones fail to appear in such tables; in the studies checked, an unresolved V gene covers under half of the shortfall, and the cause of the remainder is unknown. Per the sample table, the count is some 150,000 clones. Around 0.79% of the sample goes to the ten largest clones. The sequencing input was PBMCs. These receptors all come from a woman aged 18-30 years in good health and CMV-seropositive.

The chain employs TRBV27 and TRBJ2-6; D unresolved. CDR1 is MNHEY, CDR2 SMNVEV, per germline (reference sequence). V was shortened by 0 bases and J by 0 bases, with 3 bases between the two germline ends. This CDR3 contains 15 residues. This chain's CDR3 is CASSLSYSGANVLTF. In DNA, the CDR3 is TGTGCCAGCAGTTTATCCTACTCTGGGGCCAACGTCCTGACTTTC.

The chain combines TRBV7-9 with TRBJ1-1; a possible D gene is TRBD1 (5 bases). In germline, CDR1 is SEHNR, CDR2 FQNEAQ (reference sequence). V was cut by 6 bases and J by 1 base, with 12 bases left in between. The CDR3 sequence is 14 residues long. The chain's CDR3 is CASRSTDTNTEAFF. The CDR3, as DNA: TGTGCCAGCAGGTCGACAGACACGAACACTGAAGCTTTCTTT. The full variable domain, in which reference TRBV7-9 and TRBJ1-1 provide the parts outside the CDR3, is DTGVSQNPRHKITKRGQNVTFRCDPISEHNRLYWYRQTLGQGPEFLTYFQNEAQLEKSRLLSDRFSAERPKGSFSTLEIQRTEQGDSAMYLCASRSTDTNTEAFFGQGTRLTVV.

This chain connects TRBV11-2 to TRBJ2-7; perhaps TRBD2 as D (5 bases). Germline V gene sequence: CDR1 SGHAT, CDR2 FQNNGV. V shed 4 bases and J shed 1 base, with 8 bases lying between them. The CDR3 runs 13 residues. Here the CDR3 DNA reads TGTGCCAGCAGCTCCACTAGGTCCTACGAGCAGTACTTC. This translates into CASSSTRSYEQYF.

The V and J genes are TRBV5-4 and TRBJ2-7; TRBD2 aligns across 10 bases. Germline lookup yields CDR1 SGHNT and CDR2 YYREEE (reference sequence). There are 14 residues in the CDR3. The V gene end was trimmed by 1 base and the J gene end by 6 bases; junction bases not matched to a gene: 4. The CDR3 sequence: CASSLKASGSEQYF. CDR3 DNA sequence: TGTGCCAGCAGCTTGAAAGCTAGCGGGAGCGAGCAGTACTTC.

The rearrangement links TRBV25-1 to TRBJ2-7, with 8 bases that match TRBD2. Germline CDR1 MGHDK, CDR2 SYGVNS. The CDR3 is made up of 15 amino acids. V dropped 3 bases and J dropped 4; count of bases not matched to a gene: 8. The CDR3 here is CASSDAGGNLYEQYF. Here the CDR3 DNA reads TGTGCCAGCAGTGATGCGGGAGGTAACCTTTACGAGCAGTACTTC.

This chain connects TRBV5-4 to TRBJ1-1; D is possibly TRBD1 (5 bases). V was shortened by 0 bases and J by 4 bases, with 7 bases between the two germline ends. Looked up from germline, CDR1 is SGHNT and CDR2 is YYREEE (reference sequence). The CDR3 is made up of 13 amino acids. The CDR3 DNA is TGTGCCAGCAGCTTGGTTAGGGGCACTGAAGCTTTCTTT. It codes for CASSLVRGTEAFF.

The J gene is TRBJ2-2, the V gene TRBV15; 14 bases are shared with TRBD2. The V and J ends lost 5 bases and 6 bases, in that order; junction bases with no gene match: 11. CDR1 is LNHNV, CDR2 YYDKDF, per germline (reference sequence). The CDR3 is 18 residues long. The CDR3 spells CATSALGLAGAAAGELFF. CDR3 nucleotides: TGTGCCACCAGCGCGCTGGGACTAGCGGGAGCTGCTGCCGGGGAGCTGTTTTTT.

The V and J genes are TRBV30 and TRBJ1-2; tentative D call: TRBD1 (6 bases). Trimming shortened V by 4 bases and J by 8 bases, and 23 bases separated the two germline ends. Germline V gives CDR1 GTSNPN, CDR2 SVGIG (reference sequence). This CDR3 comprises 15 residues. DNA for the CDR3: TGTGCCTGGACCCTCATGGGTCAGGGCGGGGGCGGCTACACCTTC. Its protein is CAWTLMGQGGGGYTF.

This chain connects TRBV30 to TRBJ1-5; 8 bases fit TRBD1. The CDR3 is 16 amino acids. Trimming removed 3 bases from V and 5 bases from J; junction bases left unmatched: 12. Germline-derived CDR1 and CDR2 are GTSNPN and SVGIG (reference sequence). The CDR3 reads CAWRPLGQELYQPQHF. CDR3 bases: TGTGCCTGGAGGCCTCTGGGACAGGAACTCTATCAGCCCCAGCATTTT.

The V gene is TRBV10-3, the J gene TRBJ1-1; D uncertain. CDR1 ENHRY and CDR2 SYGVKD come from the germline V gene. Trimming took 2 bases from V and 5 from J, leaving 12 bases between them. The CDR3 has 14 residues. Here the CDR3 DNA reads TGTGCCATCAGTGAGGCAGCCGGGGAAACTGAAGCTTTCTTT. It codes for CAISEAAGETEAFF.

The V gene is TRBV10-3, the J gene TRBJ1-1; D is uncertain. CDR1 and CDR2 (germline): ENHRY, SYGVKD. This CDR3 region has 15 residues. Trimming took 2 bases from V and 2 from J, leaving 12 bases between them. CDR3 DNA sequence: TGTGCCATCAGTGAGATCGGGAGGACCAACACTGAAGCTTTCTTT. This codes for CAISEIGRTNTEAFF.

V gene TRBV27 combines with J gene TRBJ1-4; D gene ambiguous. The CDR3 extends over 13 amino acids. V lost 4 bases, J lost 4 bases, and 7 bases lay in between. From germline, CDR1 is MNHEY and CDR2 SMNVEV (reference sequence). Here the CDR3 reads CASSSYSNEKLFF. DNA for the CDR3: TGTGCCAGCAGTTCCTACAGTAATGAAAAACTGTTTTTT.

The rearrangement joins TRBV5-1 to TRBJ2-1; D not certain. V lost 5 bases and J 3 bases, leaving 12 bases between the germline ends. This CDR3 region has 14 residues. Germline V gene data show CDR1 as SGHRS and CDR2 as YFSETQ. For the CDR3, the DNA is TGCGCCAGCAGGGCGGCCTCGGGCTACAATGAGCAGTTCTTC. As protein: CASRAASGYNEQFF.

The CDR3 reads CASSLSSTSGVHEQYF. The CDR3 DNA sequence: TGTGCCAGCAGTTTATCGTCGACTAGCGGGGTCCACGAGCAGTACTTC. This chain joins TRBV27 and TRBJ2-5; 11 positions match TRBD2. TRBJ2-7 explains the end of the DNA better; the J call may be wrong. This CDR3 spans 16 amino acids. Germline CDR1 reads MNHEY; CDR2 reads SMNVEV (reference sequence).

The chain recombines TRBV5-1 with TRBJ2-1, with TRBD1 as a possible D gene (6 bases). This CDR3 region has 15 residues. Trimming removed 3 bases from V and 0 bases from J, with 10 bases in between. From germline, CDR1 is SGHRS and CDR2 YFSETQ. The CDR3: CASSSTGSSYNEQFF. For the CDR3, the DNA is TGCGCCAGCAGCTCAACAGGGAGCTCCTACAATGAGCAGTTCTTC. The entire variable domain, with the rest obtained from reference TRBV5-1 and TRBJ2-1, is as follows: KAGVTQTPRYLIKTRGQQVTLSCSPISGHRSVSWYQQTPGQGLQFLFEYFSETQRNKGNFPGRFSGRQFSNSRSEMNVSTLELGDSALYLCASSSTGSSYNEQFFGPGTRLTVL.

J is TRBJ1-6 and V is TRBV19; perhaps TRBD1 as D (5 bases). The germline V gene encodes CDR1 LNHDA and CDR2 SQIVND (reference sequence). Deletions cut 7 bases from V and 9 bases from J, with 16 bases between. CDR3 length equals 14 residues. CDR3 DNA: TGTGCCAGTACGACCACAGGTCATCTTTCACCCCTCCACTTT. Translating it yields CASTTTGHLSPLHF.

The chain carries TRBV7-2 and TRBJ2-1, with TRBD2 matching 12 bases. The germline CDR1 and CDR2 sequences are SGHTA and FQGNSA. V dropped 4 bases and J dropped 8; count of bases not matched to a gene: 9. The CDR3 totals 16 residues. The CDR3 spells CASSSSLLAGGYEQFF. The CDR3 coding sequence is TGTGCCAGCAGCTCATCCCTCCTAGCGGGAGGGTATGAGCAGTTCTTC. Variable domain in full (rest from reference TRBV7-2 and TRBJ2-1): GAGVSQSPSNKVTEKGKDVELRCDPISGHTALYWYRQSLGQGLEFLIYFQGNSAPDKSGLPSDRFSAERTGGSVSTLTIQRTQQEDSAVYLCASSSSLLAGGYEQFFGPGTRLTVL.

V usage is TRBV4-2 and J usage is TRBJ2-7; weak D call: TRBD1 (6 bases). Germline CDR1 LGHNA, CDR2 YNFKEQ. The germline V and J ends were trimmed by 1 base and 4 bases, with 11 bases remaining between them. The CDR3 covers 14 residues. CDR3 bases: TGTGCCAGCAGCCAAGGCCTACAGGGTTACGAGCAGTACTTC. Translated: CASSQGLQGYEQYF.

The chain carries TRBV28 and TRBJ2-7; TRBD1 matches 7 bases. From germline, CDR1 is MDHEN and CDR2 SYDVKM. Unmatched junction bases numbered 7, after V lost 6 bases and J lost 2 bases. The CDR3 totals 14 residues. CDR3 in amino acids: CASRLGTVPYEQYF. The CDR3 region has the DNA TGTGCCAGCAGATTAGGGACAGTGCCCTACGAGCAGTACTTC.

V and J are TRBV7-2 and TRBJ2-5; D is ambiguous. The J call may be in error: the DNA end matches TRBJ2-7 better. Germline lookup yields CDR1 SGHTA and CDR2 FQGNSA. The CDR3 has 15 amino acids. CDR3 in DNA: TGTGCCAGCAGCTCCGGGTTTCGGAGCTCCTACGAGCAGTACTTC. Protein: CASSSGFRSSYEQYF.

This chain connects TRBV27 to TRBJ1-5; 9 bases match TRBD1. V dropped 11 bases and J dropped 0; count of bases not matched to a gene: 8. There are 15 residues in the CDR3. The germline V gene has CDR1 MNHEY and CDR2 SMNVEV (reference sequence). The CDR3 nucleotides read TGTGCCGCCCGGGACAGGGCCCTTAGCAATCAGCCCCAGCATTTT. This translates into CAARDRALSNQPQHF.

The rearrangement joins TRBV9 to TRBJ1-1; D may be TRBD1 (6 bases). The CDR3 covers 15 residues. The ends were cut back, 3 bases at V and 6 bases at J, with 18 bases in the middle. Germline assignment: CDR1 SGDLS and CDR2 YYNGEE. The CDR3 sequence is CASSADRGGRAEAFF. The CDR3 DNA reads as TGTGCCAGCAGCGCCGACCGGGGGGGCAGAGCTGAAGCTTTCTTT. Full variable domain (outside the CDR3, taken from reference TRBV9 and TRBJ1-1): DSGVTQTPKHLITATGQRVTLRCSPRSGDLSVYWYQQSLDQGLQFLIQYYNGEERAKGNILERFSAQQFPDLHSELNLSSLELGDSALYFCASSADRGGRAEAFFGQGTRLTVV.

The rearrangement uses TRBV7-2 and TRBJ2-1; perhaps TRBD2 as D (6 bases). The V end lost 6 bases, the J end lost 8 bases, and 11 bases lay between the germline ends. In germline, CDR1 is SGHTA, CDR2 FQGNSA. CDR3 length: 12 amino acids. The CDR3 DNA reads TGTGCCAGCAGACTGACTAGATATGAGCAGTTCTTC. Translating it yields CASRLTRYEQFF.

The chain employs TRBV4-3 and TRBJ2-7, with TRBD2 matching over 9 bases. Germline assignment: CDR1 LGHNA and CDR2 YSLEER. V gave up 0 bases and J gave up 7 bases; unmatched junction bases: 13. This CDR3 region has 17 residues. CDR3 region: CASSQDAAAGGYSEQYF. The CDR3 DNA reads TGCGCCAGCAGCCAAGACGCGGCCGCGGGGGGGTATTCGGAGCAGTACTTC.

This chain uses TRBV7-9 with TRBJ1-3; TRBD1 matches at 7 bases. This CDR3 region has 13 residues. Germline loops: CDR1 SEHNR, CDR2 FQNEAQ (reference sequence). Germline trimming cut 6 bases from V and 3 bases from J; bases unmatched to any gene: 2. The CDR3 sequence: CASSWTGGNTIYF. Written as DNA, the CDR3 is TGTGCCAGCAGTTGGACAGGTGGAAACACCATATATTTT.

J is TRBJ2-3 and V is TRBV29-1, with D possibly TRBD1 on 5 matching bases. Germline V CDR1 and CDR2: SQVTM, ANQGSEA. CDR3 length: 13 residues. V was pared by 4 bases and J by 0 bases, with 8 bases between. In nucleotides, the CDR3 is TGCAGCGTTGGCAGGGATAGCACAGATACGCAGTATTTT. Its protein is CSVGRDSTDTQYF.